Listed below are T cell receptor beta chains from one sample, sequenced in a study of T cell responses to AZD1222 COVID-19 vaccine. The protocol was immunoSEQ multiplex PCR, while the TCRdb copy is restricted to in-frame clones and leaves out a portion. The data contain roughly 72,000 clones, approximately 88% of them seen just once; the ten biggest clones take up 9% to 10%. The material was peripheral blood, obtained 28 days after the second dose of the MenACWY control vaccine. Receptors originate from an adult who received the MenACWY meningococcal vaccine as a control. Both conserved end residues are part of each CDR3. The D gene is left open where the match is weak. Not all rows give a size; the values are once, few, many and, for expanded clones, a class.

J | D | V | size | DNA | CDR3
TRBJ1-3 | . | TRBV19 | . | TGTGCCAGTAGTATAGGGAGACCCAAGAGCTCTGGAAACACCATATATTTT | CASSIGRPKSSGNTIYF
TRBJ1-1 | . | TRBV19 | . | TGTGCCAGTAGTATAGAAGGGACGGTGAACACTGAAGCTTTCTTT | CASSIEGTVNTEAFF
TRBJ1-2 | . | TRBV7-9 | . | TGTGCCAGCAGCTCCCCCCTGGAAGGGGGCTACACCTTC | CASSSPLEGGYTF
TRBJ1-3 | . | TRBV5-6 | once | TGTGCCAGCAGCTTAGGAGTTGGAAACACCATATATTTT | CASSLGVGNTIYF
TRBJ1-2 | . | TRBV6-5 | . | TGTGCCAGCAGTTACTCGGGGACAAGGGGCTACACCTTC | CASSYSGTRGYTF
TRBJ1-1 | . | TRBV7-2 | . | TGTGCCAGCAGCTTCGGGACACTGAACACTGAAGCTTTCTTT | CASSFGTLNTEAFF
TRBJ2-3 | TRBD2 | TRBV3-1/TRBV3-2 | . | TGTGCCAGCAGCGCTACTAGCGGGGGGCCTACTCAAAAACTCACAGATACGCAGTATTTT | CASSATSGGPTQKLTDTQYF
TRBJ1-4 | . | TRBV19 | . | TGTGCCAGTAGTGTCACTCGGGACATAACTAATGAAAAACTGTTTTTT | CASSVTRDITNEKLFF
TRBJ2-2 | . | TRBV10-1 | . | TGCGCCAGCAGTGAGAGGTATAGCGTCAACACCGGGGAGCTGTTTTTT | CASSERYSVNTGELFF
TRBJ1-2 | TRBD1 | TRBV6-1 | . | TGTGCCAGCAGTGAAGCGGTCAGGGGGGACTATGGCTACACCTTC | CASSEAVRGDYGYTF
TRBJ2-7 | TRBD1 | TRBV7-9 | . | TGTGCCAGCAGGGATGGGACAGGCCTCTCCTACGAGCAGTACTTC | CASRDGTGLSYEQYF
TRBJ2-7 | . | TRBV19 | once | TGTGCCAGTAGTATACGGAGCCGTTACGAGCAGTACTTC | CASSIRSRYEQYF
TRBJ1-2 | TRBD1 | TRBV5-8 | . | TGTGCCAGCAGCTTTGACAGGGGCCGTCGCCTTTATGGCTACACCTTC | CASSFDRGRRLYGYTF
TRBJ2-5 | TRBD1 | TRBV5-4 | . | TGTGCCAGCAGCTTGGGACAGGGTAAGGGAGAGACCCAGTACTTC | CASSLGQGKGETQYF
TRBJ1-6 | . | TRBV25-1 | . | TGTGCCAGCAGTTCAGGGACCACGCGAAAAAATTCACCCCTCCACTTT | CASSSGTTRKNSPLHF
TRBJ1-1 | TRBD1 | TRBV5-4 | . | TGTGCCAGCAGCCCGCGACAGGGAAACACTGAAGCTTTCTTT | CASSPRQGNTEAFF
TRBJ2-3 | TRBD2 | TRBV10-3 | . | TGTGCCATCAGTGAGTCAGGAGCGGGGGGCCAAAATACGCAGTATTTT | CAISESGAGGQNTQYF
TRBJ1-4 | . | TRBV27 | . | TGTGCCAGCAGTCCCCTCCTTACGGGCTCTAATGAAAAACTGTTTTTT | CASSPLLTGSNEKLFF
TRBJ1-5 | . | TRBV7-2 | . | TGTGCCAGCAGCCCGGACATTAGCAATCAGCCCCAGCATTTT | CASSPDISNQPQHF
TRBJ2-3 | . | TRBV7-2 | . | TGTGCCAGCAGCTTAGCAGTCGACAGTTACACAGATACGCAGTATTTT | CASSLAVDSYTDTQYF
TRBJ2-5 | . | TRBV3-1/TRBV3-2 | . | TGTGCCAGCAGCCAATCGGAGCGCCGAGAGACCCAGTACTTC | CASSQSERRETQYF
TRBJ1-1 | . | TRBV4-1 | . | TGCGCCAGCAGCCAAGGTAGGGGGGTAGACACTGAAGCTTTCTTT | CASSQGRGVDTEAFF
TRBJ1-5 | . | TRBV6-5 | once | TGTGCCAGCAGATTCATAAGTAGCAATCAGCCCCAGCATTTT | CASRFISSNQPQHF
TRBJ1-1 | . | TRBV13 | . | TGTGCCAGCAGCTTAGGGGACCGCTTGGGGAACACTGAAGCTTTCTTT | CASSLGDRLGNTEAFF
TRBJ1-6 | TRBD1 | TRBV5-6 | few | TGTGCCAGCAGTCCTGTGGGACAGGGAAATAATTCACCCCTCCACTTT | CASSPVGQGNNSPLHF
TRBJ1-5 | . | TRBV6-1 | . | TGTGCCAGCAGTGAAGCTGGCAATCAGCCCCAGCATTTT | CASSEAGNQPQHF
TRBJ2-5 | TRBD1 | TRBV5-4 | once | TGTGCCAGCAGCCCCCGGGACAGGGGGCCAGAGACCCAGTACTTC | CASSPRDRGPETQYF
TRBJ1-1 | TRBD1 | TRBV10-3 | . | TGTGCCAATGGACAGGGGGAGACTGAAGCTTTCTTT | CANGQGETEAFF
TRBJ1-2 | . | TRBV21-1 | . | TGTGCCAGCAGCTCACTGGGACAGGGGGCGCGCGGTAACTATGGCTACACCTTC | CASSSLGQGARGNYGYTF
TRBJ2-3 | . | TRBV19 | . | TGTGCCAGTAGTATAGGGGAAGGGGTTAGCACAGATACGCAGTATTTT | CASSIGEGVSTDTQYF
TRBJ2-3 | . | TRBV5-4 | . | TGTGCCAGCAGCTTGAGGCAGGGCACAGATACGCAGTATTTT | CASSLRQGTDTQYF
TRBJ1-4 | TRBD1 | TRBV19 | . | TGTGCCAGTAGTACAAACTATAGACAGGGTTTAGGAGAAAAACTGTTTTTT | CASSTNYRQGLGEKLFF
TRBJ2-7 | TRBD1 | TRBV5-4 | . | TGTGCCAGCAGACTCGGGACAGGGGACTACGAGCAGTACTTC | CASRLGTGDYEQYF
TRBJ1-1 | . | TRBV28 | . | TGTGCCAGCAGTTCCCCTCACACTGGCACTGAAGCTTTCTTT | CASSSPHTGTEAFF
TRBJ2-5 | TRBD2 | TRBV7-2 | . | TGTGCCAGCAGTCTAGCGGGGGCACAAGAGACCCAGTACTTC | CASSLAGAQETQYF
TRBJ2-1 | . | TRBV4-3 | . | TGCGCCAGCAGCCAAGAGTCTTACGTCGGGGAGCAGTTCTTC | CASSQESYVGEQFF
TRBJ1-4 | . | TRBV25-1 | . | TGTGCCAGCAGTGAATGGAACCCGGGGGAAAAACTGTTTTTT | CASSEWNPGEKLFF